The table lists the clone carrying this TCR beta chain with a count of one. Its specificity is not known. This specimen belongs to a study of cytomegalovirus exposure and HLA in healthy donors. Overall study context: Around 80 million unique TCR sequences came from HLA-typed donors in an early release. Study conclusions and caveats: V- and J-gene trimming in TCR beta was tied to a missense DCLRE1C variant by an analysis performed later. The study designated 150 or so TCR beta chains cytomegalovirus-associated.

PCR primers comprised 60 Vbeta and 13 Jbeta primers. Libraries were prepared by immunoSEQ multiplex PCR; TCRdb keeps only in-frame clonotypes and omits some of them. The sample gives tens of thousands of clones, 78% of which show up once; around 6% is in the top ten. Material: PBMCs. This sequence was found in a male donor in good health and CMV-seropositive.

The DNA of the CDR3 is TGCAGCGTGAGGGCCGGATTCTCCTACAATGAGCAGTTCTTC. This sequence encodes CSVRAGFSYNEQFF. The rearrangement joins TRBV29-1 to TRBJ2-1, with D maybe TRBD2 (5 bases). Germline V gene lookup returns CDR1 SQVTM and CDR2 ANQGSEA. The CDR3 covers 14 residues. Trimming took 6 bases from V and 0 from J, leaving 12 bases between them.